The rows below give T cell receptor beta chains drawn from one sample of a study of T cells in Graves' hyperthyroidism and ophthalmopathy. TCRdb fed the multiplex PCR reads into MiXCR, producing one record per CDR3 protein. This repertoire shows about 380,000 distinct CDR3 sequences, approximately 14% found once; its top ten account for 11%. Sequencing used blood. These receptors all stem from a woman aged 60-70 years with Graves' hyperthyroidism. Both conserved end residues are part of each CDR3. D genes are given only for firm matches. Not all rows give a size; the values are once, few, many and, for expanded clones, a class.

D gene	V gene	clone size	J gene	CDR3 protein	CDR3 DNA
-	TRBV30	many	TRBJ2-7	CAWSGGPVSYEQYF	TGTGCCTGGAGTGGGGGGCCGGTCTCCTACGAGCAGTACTTC
TRBD2	TRBV20-1	few	TRBJ2-7	CSARDSERELGEQYF	TGCAGTGCTAGAGATAGTGAGCGGGAGCTTGGCGAGCAGTACTTC
-	TRBV9	-	TRBJ2-1	CASSSSGLEQFF	TGTGCCAGCAGCTCATCAGGACTAGAGCAGTTCTTC
-	TRBV12-3/TRBV12-4	many	TRBJ2-7	CASSLAIYEQYF	TGTGCCAGCAGTTTAGCGATCTACGAGCAGTACTTC
-	TRBV24-1	few	TRBJ1-3	CATATGGGNTIYF	TGTGCCACCGCGACAGGTGGTGGAAACACCATATATTTT
TRBD2	TRBV6-5	-	TRBJ2-7	CASSYRTGGYEQYF	TGTGCCAGCAGTTACCGGACCGGGGGGTACGAGCAGTACTTC
-	TRBV15	few	TRBJ2-7	CATSRDPAGWNSYEQYF	TGTGCCACCAGCAGAGATCCGGCGGGATGGAACTCCTACGAGCAGTACTTC
-	TRBV12-5	-	TRBJ1-5	CASGWTDNQPQHF	TGTGCTAGTGGCTGGACAGACAATCAGCCCCAGCATTTT
-	TRBV6-2/TRBV6-3	few	TRBJ1-3	CASSSGGGPAGNTIYF	TGTGCCAGCAGTTCCGGCGGGGGGCCTGCTGGAAACACCATATATTTT
-	TRBV6-1	-	TRBJ2-2	CASTSLGTGELFF	TGTGCCAGCACCAGCCTTGGCACCGGGGAGCTGTTTTTT
TRBD1	TRBV7-2	many	TRBJ1-1	CASSFDRVSVNTEAFF	TGTGCCAGCAGCTTTGACAGGGTGAGCGTGAACACTGAAGCTTTCTTT
TRBD2	TRBV4-2	-	TRBJ2-5	CASSQVRGGGQETQYF	TGTGCCAGCAGCCAAGTGCGGGGGGGAGGTCAAGAGACCCAGTACTTC
-	TRBV5-1	many	TRBJ2-2	CASSLSGMNTGELFF	TGCGCCAGCAGCTTATCAGGGATGAACACCGGGGAGCTGTTTTTT
-	TRBV6-1	-	TRBJ1-2	CASGPGTLNGYTF	TGTGCCAGCGGCCCCGGGACACTCAATGGCTACACCTTC
-	TRBV5-1	-	TRBJ1-3	CASSDGISGNTIYF	TGCGCCAGCAGCGACGGGATCTCTGGAAACACCATATATTTT
TRBD2	TRBV7-3	many	TRBJ2-1	CASSLREEFF	TGTGCCAGCAGCTTACGGGAGGAGTTCTTC
TRBD1	TRBV18	-	TRBJ2-7	CASFPSSGQGAYEQYF	TGTGCCAGCTTTCCCTCCTCGGGACAGGGGGCTTACGAGCAGTACTTC
TRBD2	TRBV11-2	-	TRBJ2-1	CASSQLAEAYNEQFF	TGTGCCAGCAGCCAACTAGCGGAGGCCTACAATGAGCAGTTCTTC
-	TRBV10-2	many	TRBJ1-2	CASSETRDARGGYTF	TGCGCCAGCAGTGAGACCCGGGACGCCCGAGGAGGCTACACCTTC
TRBD2	TRBV11-3	many	TRBJ2-5	CASSLGLKDQETQYF	TGTGCCAGCAGCCTGGGACTAAAGGACCAAGAGACCCAGTACTTC
-	TRBV20-1	-	TRBJ1-2	CSAGGDKDYGYTF	TGCAGTGCCGGGGGGGACAAAGACTATGGCTACACCTTC
-	TRBV20-1	many	TRBJ2-5	CSVKRWGNEETQYF	TGCAGTGTTAAGAGATGGGGGAACGAAGAGACCCAGTACTTC
-	TRBV7-3	-	TRBJ2-1	CASSHSGSSSYNEQFF	TGTGCCAGCAGTCATAGCGGCTCCAGCTCCTACAATGAGCAGTTCTTC
-	TRBV12-3/TRBV12-4	many	TRBJ2-7	CASSLSAYEQYF	TGTGCCAGCAGTTTATCGGCCTACGAGCAGTACTTC
-	TRBV12-3/TRBV12-4	many	TRBJ1-1	CASGLRRAYTEAFF	TGTGCCAGCGGTCTAAGGAGGGCTTACACTGAAGCTTTCTTT
TRBD2	TRBV12-3/TRBV12-4	-	TRBJ2-7	CASRLSGGRRDEQYF	TGTGCCAGCAGACTTTCGGGGGGGAGGAGAGACGAGCAGTACTTC
-	TRBV11-2	many	TRBJ1-6	CASSSQGPNSPLHF	TGTGCCAGCAGCTCCCAGGGGCCTAATTCACCCCTCCACTTT